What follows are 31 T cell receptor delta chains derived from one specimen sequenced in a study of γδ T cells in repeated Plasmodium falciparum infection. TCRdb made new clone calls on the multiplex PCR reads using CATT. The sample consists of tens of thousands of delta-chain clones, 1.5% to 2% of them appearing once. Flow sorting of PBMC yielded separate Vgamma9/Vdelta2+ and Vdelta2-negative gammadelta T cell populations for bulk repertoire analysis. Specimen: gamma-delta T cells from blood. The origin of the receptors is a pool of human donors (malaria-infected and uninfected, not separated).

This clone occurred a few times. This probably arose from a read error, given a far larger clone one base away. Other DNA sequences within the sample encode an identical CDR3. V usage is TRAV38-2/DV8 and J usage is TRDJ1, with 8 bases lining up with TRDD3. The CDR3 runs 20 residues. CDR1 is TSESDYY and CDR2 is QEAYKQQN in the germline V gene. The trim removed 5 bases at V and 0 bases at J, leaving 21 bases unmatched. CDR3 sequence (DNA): TGTGCTTATAGAAGCTTCTACTTCCCCTGGGGATACTTGTACACCGATAAACTCATCTTT. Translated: CAYRSFYFPWGYLYTDKLIF.

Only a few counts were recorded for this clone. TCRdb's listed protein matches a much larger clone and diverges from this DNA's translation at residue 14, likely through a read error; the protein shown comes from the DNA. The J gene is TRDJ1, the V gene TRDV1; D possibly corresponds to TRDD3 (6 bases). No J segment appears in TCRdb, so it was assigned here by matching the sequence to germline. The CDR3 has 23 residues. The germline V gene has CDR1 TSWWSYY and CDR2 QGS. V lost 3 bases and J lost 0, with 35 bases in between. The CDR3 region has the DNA TGTGCTCTTGGGGACCACGAGGGTCCGGGGGTCAAACTCGGGTGGGGGTACACCGATAAACTCATCTTT. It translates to CALGDHEGPGVKLGWGYTDKLIF.

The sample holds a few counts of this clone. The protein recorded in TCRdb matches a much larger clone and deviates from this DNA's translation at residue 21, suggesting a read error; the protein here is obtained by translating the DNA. In DNA form, the CDR3 reads TGTGCTCTTGGGGAACTACAGTCTTCCTACACAAAAACTGGGGGATACGCGTCCTCCCCCGGTAAACTCATCTTT. This codes for CALGELQSSYTKTGGYASSPGKLIF. V usage is TRDV1 and J usage is TRDJ1; 13 bases match TRDD3. Germline matching of the DNA provided the J gene here, since TCRdb leaves it blank. V lost 0 bases to trimming and J lost 7 bases; unmatched junction nucleotides: 32. The CDR3 totals 25 residues. CDR1 is TSWWSYY and CDR2 is QGS in the germline V gene.

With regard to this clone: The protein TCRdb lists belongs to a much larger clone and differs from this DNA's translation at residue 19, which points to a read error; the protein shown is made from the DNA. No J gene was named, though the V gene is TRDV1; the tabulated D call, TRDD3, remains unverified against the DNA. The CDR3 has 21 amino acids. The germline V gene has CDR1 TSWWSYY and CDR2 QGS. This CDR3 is CALGELLLRNTGGVYTDKPIF. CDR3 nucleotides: TGTGCTCTTGGGGAACTCCTCCTGAGGAATACTGGGGGTGTGTACACCGATAAACCCATCTTT.

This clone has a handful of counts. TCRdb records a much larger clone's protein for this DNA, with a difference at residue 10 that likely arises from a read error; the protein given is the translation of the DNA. The CDR3 DNA reads TGTGCCTGTGACTCACTGGGGACTACCGTTAAACTCATCTTT. This encodes CACDSLGTTVKLIF. The chain is built from TRDV2 and TRDJ1; TRDD3 matches at 7 bases. The J gene, missing from TCRdb, was assigned here through DNA to germline matching. The CDR3 runs 14 residues. Germline V gives CDR1 GEAIGNYY, CDR2 EKD.

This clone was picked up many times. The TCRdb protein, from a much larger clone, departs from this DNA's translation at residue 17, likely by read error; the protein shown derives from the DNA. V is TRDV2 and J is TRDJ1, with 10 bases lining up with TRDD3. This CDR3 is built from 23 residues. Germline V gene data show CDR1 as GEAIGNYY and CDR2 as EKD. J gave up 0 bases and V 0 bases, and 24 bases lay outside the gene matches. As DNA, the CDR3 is TGTGCCTGTGACACCTTGCTGAGTGGGAAAGTACTGGGGGATTCCCCGGACACCGATAAACTCATCTTT. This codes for CACDTLLSGKVLGDSPDTDKLIF.

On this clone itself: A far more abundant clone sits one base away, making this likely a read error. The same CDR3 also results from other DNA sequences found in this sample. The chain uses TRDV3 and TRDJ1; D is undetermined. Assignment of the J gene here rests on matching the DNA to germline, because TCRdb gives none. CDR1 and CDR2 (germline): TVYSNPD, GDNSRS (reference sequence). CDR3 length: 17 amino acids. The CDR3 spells CARRLLQGWYNADKLIF. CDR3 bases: TGTGCTCGTCGTCTCCTGCAAGGCTGGTACAACGCCGATAAACTCATCTTT.

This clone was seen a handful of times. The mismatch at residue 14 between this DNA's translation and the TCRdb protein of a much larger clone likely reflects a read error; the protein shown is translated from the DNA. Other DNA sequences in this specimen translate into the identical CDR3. The CDR3, as DNA: TGTGCTCTTGGGGAACCTTCCTCTATCGTTGTAGATTTGCGGGGGATACACGTGGCAAAACTCATCTTT. Its translation: CALGEPSSIVVDLRGIHVAKLIF. The J gene is TRDJ1, the V gene TRDV1, with 9 bases identical to TRDD3. No J segment appears in TCRdb, so it was assigned here by matching the sequence to germline. This CDR3 spans 23 amino acids. Germline V gene data show CDR1 as TSWWSYY and CDR2 as QGS. V was clipped by 1 base and J by 8 bases; unmatched bases: 32.

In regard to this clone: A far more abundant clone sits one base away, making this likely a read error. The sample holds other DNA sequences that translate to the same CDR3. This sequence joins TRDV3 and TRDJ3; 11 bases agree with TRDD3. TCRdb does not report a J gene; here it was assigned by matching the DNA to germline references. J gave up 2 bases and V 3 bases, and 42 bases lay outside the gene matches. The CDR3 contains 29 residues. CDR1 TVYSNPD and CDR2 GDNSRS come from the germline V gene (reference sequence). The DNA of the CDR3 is TGTGCCTTCCCCGTGCCTTCCTACCCCAGATCCGCCAATTACTGGGGGATAATCGTTGGGGCCTGGGACACCCGACAGATGTTTTTC. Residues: CAFPVPSYPRSANYWGIIVGAWDTRQMFF.

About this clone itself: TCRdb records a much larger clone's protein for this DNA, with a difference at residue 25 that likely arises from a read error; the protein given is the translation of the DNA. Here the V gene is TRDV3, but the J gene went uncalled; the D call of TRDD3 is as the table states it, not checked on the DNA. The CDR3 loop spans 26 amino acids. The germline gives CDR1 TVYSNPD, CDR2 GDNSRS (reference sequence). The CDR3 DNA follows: TGTGCATACGGATCCTTCCTTAAGCCCCTGTTACTGGGGGACCCCGAATATCCCCCCACTGTTTATAAACTCACCTTT. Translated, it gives CAYGSFLKPLLLGDPEYPPTVYKLTF.

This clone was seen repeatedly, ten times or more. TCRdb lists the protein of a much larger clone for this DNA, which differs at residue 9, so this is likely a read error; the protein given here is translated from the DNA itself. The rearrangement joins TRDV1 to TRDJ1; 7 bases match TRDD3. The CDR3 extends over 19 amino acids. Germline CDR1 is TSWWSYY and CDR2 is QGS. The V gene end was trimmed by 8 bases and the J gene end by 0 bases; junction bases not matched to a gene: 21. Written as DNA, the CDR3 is TGTGCTCTTTACCCCCTCTGGGGGGTATCTGGAACCTACACCGATAAACTCATCTTT. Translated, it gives CALYPLWGVSGTYTDKLIF.

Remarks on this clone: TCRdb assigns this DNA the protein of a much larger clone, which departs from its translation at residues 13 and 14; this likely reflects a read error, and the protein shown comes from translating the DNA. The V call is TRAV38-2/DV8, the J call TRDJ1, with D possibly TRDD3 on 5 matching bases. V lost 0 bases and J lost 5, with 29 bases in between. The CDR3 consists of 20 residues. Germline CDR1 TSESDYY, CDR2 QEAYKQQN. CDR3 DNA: TGTGCTTATAGGAGCGGCACTGCTTTCCGAGTCGGGGGTTGCAGGGATAAACTCATCTTT. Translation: CAYRSGTAFRVGGCRDKLIF.

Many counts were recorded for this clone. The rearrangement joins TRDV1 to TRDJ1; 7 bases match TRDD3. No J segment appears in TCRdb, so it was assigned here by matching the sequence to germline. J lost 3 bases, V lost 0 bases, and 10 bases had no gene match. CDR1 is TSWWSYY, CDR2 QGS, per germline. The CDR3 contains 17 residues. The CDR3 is CALGELGYSGGSDKLIF. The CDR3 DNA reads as TGTGCTCTTGGGGAACTAGGCTACTCTGGGGGGTCCGATAAACTCATCTTT.

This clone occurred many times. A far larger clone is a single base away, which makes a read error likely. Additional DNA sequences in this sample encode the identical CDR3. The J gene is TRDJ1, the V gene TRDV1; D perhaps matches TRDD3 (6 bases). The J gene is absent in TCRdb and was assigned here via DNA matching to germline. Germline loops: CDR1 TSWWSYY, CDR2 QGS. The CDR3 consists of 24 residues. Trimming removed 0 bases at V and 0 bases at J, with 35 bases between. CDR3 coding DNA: TGTGCTCTTGGGGAACTCGGTTATAGTATCACTTTGGGGATCAACCGATTGTACACCGATAAACTCATCTTT. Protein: CALGELGYSITLGINRLYTDKLIF.

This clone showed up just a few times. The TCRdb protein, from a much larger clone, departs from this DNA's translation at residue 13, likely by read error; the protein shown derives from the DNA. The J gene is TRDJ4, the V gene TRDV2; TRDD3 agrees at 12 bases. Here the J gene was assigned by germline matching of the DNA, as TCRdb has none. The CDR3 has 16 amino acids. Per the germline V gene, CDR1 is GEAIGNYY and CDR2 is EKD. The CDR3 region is CACDTVWGIRDRHLIF. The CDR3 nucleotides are TGTGCCTGTGACACGGTCTGGGGGATACGTGACAGACACCTGATCTTT.

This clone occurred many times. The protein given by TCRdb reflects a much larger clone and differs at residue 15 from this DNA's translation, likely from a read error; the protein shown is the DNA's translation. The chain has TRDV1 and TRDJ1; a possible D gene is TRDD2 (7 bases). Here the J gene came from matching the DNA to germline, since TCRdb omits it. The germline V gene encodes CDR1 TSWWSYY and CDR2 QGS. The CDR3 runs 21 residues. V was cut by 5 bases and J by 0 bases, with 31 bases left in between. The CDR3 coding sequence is TGTGCTCTTGGGCGTCTCCTTCCTTTATTGGGGATCCCCATGCACACCGATAAACTCATCTTT. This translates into CALGRLLPLLGIPMHTDKLIF.

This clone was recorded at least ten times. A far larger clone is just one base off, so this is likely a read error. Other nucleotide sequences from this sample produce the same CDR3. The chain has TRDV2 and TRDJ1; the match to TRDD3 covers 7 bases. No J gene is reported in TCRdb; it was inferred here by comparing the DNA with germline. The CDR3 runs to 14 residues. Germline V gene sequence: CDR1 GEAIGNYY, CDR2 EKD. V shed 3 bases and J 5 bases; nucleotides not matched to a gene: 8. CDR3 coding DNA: TGTGCCTGTGACTCACTGGGGACTACTGATAAACTCATCTTT. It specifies CACDSLGTTDKLIF.

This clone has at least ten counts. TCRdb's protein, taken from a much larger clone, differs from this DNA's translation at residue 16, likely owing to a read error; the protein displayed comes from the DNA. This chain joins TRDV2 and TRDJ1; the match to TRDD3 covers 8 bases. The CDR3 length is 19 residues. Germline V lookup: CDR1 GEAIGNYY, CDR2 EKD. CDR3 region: CACDTDHWGDLAYTDELIF. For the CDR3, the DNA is TGTGCCTGTGACACCGATCACTGGGGGGATCTGGCGTACACCGATGAACTCATCTTT.

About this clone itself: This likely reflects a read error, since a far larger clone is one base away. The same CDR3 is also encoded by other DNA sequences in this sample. The DNA of the CDR3 is TGTGCCTGTGAAGGGATCGGCACCGATAAACTCATCTTT. Amino acid sequence: CACEGIGTDKLIF. The chain combines TRDV2 with TRDJ1; a possible D gene is TRDD3 (5 bases). The J gene, not given by TCRdb, was assigned here from a germline match of the nucleotide sequence. The germline V gene has CDR1 GEAIGNYY and CDR2 EKD. The CDR3 covers 13 residues. The germline V and J ends were trimmed by 4 bases and 1 base, with 9 bases remaining between them.

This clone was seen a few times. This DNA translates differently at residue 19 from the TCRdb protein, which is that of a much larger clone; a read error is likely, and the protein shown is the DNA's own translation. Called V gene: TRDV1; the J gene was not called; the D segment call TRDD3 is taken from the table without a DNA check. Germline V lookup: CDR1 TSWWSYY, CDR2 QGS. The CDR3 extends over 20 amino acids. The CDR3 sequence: CALGELTNIVGGYHPDKLTF. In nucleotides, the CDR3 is TGTGCTCTTGGGGAACTAACCAATATCGTTGGGGGATACCACCCCGATAAACTCACCTTT.

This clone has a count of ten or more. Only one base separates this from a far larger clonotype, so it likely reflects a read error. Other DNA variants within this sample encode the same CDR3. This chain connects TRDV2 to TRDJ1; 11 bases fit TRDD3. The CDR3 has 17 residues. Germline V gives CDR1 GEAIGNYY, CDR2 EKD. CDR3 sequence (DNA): TGTGCCTGTGACACCCCCTGGGGGATACAGGACACCGACAAACTCATCTTT. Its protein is CACDTPWGIQDTDKLIF.

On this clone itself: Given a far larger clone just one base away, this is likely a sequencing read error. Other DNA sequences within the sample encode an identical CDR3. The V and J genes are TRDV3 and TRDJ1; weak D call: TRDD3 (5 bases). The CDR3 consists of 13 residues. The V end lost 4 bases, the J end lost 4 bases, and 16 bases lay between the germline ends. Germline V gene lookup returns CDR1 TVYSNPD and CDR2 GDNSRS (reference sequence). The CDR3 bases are TGTGCCTCCGGGGACACTCGGGTCGATAAACTCATCTTT. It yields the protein CASGDTRVDKLIF.

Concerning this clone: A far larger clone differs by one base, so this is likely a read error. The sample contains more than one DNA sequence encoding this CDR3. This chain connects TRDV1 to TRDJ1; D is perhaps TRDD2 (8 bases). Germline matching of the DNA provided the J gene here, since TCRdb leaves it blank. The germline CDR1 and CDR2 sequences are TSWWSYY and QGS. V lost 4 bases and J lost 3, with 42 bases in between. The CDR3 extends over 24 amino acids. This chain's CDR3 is CALGAPKLFLRARSGGYGPDKLIF. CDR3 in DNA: TGTGCTCTTGGGGCCCCGAAACTCTTCCTACGCGCTAGGTCTGGAGGATACGGACCCGATAAACTCATCTTT.

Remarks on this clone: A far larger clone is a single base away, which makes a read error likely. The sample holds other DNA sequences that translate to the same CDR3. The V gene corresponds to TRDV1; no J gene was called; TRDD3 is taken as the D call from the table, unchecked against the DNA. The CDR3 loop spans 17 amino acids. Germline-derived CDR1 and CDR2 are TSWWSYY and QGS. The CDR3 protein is CALGPRLGETPTAQLFF. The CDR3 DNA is TGTGCTCTTGGGCCACGCTTGGGGGAAACTCCGACAGCACAGCTCTTCTTT.

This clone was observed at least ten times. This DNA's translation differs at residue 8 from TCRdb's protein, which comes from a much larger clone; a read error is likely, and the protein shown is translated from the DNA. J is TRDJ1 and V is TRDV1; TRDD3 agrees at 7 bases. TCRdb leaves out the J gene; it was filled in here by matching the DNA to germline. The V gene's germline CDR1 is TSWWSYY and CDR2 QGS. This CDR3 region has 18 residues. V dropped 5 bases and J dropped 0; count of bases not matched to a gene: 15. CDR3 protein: CALGNPYRGIGDTDKLIF. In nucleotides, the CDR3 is TGTGCTCTTGGGAACCCCTACCGGGGGATTGGGGACACCGATAAACTCATCTTT.

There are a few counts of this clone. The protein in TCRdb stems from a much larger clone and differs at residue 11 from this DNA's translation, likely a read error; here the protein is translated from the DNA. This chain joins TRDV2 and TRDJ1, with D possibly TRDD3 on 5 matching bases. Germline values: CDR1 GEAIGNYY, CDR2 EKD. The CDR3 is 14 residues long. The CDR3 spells CACDTLGLADRLIF. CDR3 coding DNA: TGTGCCTGTGACACCTTGGGGCTCGCCGATAGACTCATCTTT.

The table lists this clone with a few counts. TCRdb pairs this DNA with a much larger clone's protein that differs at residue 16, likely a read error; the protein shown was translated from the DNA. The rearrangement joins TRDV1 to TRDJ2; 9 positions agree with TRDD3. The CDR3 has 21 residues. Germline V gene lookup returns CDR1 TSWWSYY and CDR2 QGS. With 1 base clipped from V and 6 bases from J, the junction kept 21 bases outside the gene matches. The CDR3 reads CALGEPQFFTGGRYRPAQLFF. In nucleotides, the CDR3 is TGTGCTCTTGGGGAACCACAGTTTTTCACTGGGGGACGTTATCGGCCAGCACAACTCTTCTTT.

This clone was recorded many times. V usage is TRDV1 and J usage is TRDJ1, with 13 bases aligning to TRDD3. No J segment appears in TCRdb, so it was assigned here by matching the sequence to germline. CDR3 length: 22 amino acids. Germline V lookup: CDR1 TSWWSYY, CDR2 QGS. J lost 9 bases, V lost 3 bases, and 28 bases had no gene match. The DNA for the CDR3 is TGTGCTCTTGGGGACCGATCGCTACGGACCAAATACTGGGGGATACGCAATTCCGAACTCATCTTT. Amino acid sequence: CALGDRSLRTKYWGIRNSELIF.

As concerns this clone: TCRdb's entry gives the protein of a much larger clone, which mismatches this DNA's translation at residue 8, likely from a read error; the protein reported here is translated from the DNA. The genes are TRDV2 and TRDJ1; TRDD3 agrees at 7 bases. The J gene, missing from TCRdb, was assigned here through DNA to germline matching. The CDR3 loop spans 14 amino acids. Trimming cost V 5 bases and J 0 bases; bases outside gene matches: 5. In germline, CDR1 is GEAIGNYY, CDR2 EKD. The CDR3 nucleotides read TGTGCCTGTGGTGGGGGACCGCACACCGATAAACTCATCTTT. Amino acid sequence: CACGGGPHTDKLIF.

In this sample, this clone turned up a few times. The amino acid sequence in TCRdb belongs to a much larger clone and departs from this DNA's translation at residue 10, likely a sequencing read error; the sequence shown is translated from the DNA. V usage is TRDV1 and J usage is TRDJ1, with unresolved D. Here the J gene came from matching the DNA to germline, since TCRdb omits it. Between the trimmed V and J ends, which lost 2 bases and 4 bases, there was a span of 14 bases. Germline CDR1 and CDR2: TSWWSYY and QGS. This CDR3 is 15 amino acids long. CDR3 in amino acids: CALGEKIESIDKLIF. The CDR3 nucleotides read TGTGCTCTTGGGGAAAAGATTGAGAGCATCGATAAACTCATCTTT.

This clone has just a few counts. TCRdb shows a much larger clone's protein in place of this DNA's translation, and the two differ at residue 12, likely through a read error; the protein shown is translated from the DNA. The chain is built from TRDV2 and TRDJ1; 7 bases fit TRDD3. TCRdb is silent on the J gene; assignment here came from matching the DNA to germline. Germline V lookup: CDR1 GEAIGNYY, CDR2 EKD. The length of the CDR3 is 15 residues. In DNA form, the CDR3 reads TGTGCCTGTGATTCACTGGGGATGAACACCGATAGACTCATCTTT. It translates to CACDSLGMNTDRLIF.